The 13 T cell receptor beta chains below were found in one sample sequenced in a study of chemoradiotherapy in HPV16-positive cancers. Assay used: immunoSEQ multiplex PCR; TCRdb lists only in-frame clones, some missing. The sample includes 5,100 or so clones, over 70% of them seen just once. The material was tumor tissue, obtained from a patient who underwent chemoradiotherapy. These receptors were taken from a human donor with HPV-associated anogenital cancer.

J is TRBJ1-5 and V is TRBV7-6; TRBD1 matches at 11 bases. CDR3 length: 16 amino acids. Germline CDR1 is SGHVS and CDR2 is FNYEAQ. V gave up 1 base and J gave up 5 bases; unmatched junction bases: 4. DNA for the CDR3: TGTGCCAGCAGCTTAGGGGACAGGGGGTTCGATCAGCCCCAGCATTTT. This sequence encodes CASSLGDRGFDQPQHF.

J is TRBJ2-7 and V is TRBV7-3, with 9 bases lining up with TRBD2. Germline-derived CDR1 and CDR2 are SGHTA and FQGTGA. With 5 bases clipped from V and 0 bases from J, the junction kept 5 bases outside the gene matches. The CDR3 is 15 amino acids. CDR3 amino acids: CASSPSGGHSYEQYF. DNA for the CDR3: TGTGCCAGCAGCCCAAGCGGGGGGCACTCCTACGAGCAGTACTTC.

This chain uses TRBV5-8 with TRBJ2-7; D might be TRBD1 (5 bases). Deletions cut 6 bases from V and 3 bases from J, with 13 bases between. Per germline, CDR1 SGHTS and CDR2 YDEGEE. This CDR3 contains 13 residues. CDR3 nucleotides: TGTGCCAGCACCGTGACAGCTATCTACGAGCAGTACTTC. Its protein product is CASTVTAIYEQYF.

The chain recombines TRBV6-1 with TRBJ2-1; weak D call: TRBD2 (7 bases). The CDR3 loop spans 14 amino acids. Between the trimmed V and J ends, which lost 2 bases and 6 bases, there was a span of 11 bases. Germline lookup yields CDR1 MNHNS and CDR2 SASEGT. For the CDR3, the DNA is TGTGCCAGCAGTGAATCCGGGGGGCGCAATGAGCAGTTCTTC. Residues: CASSESGGRNEQFF.

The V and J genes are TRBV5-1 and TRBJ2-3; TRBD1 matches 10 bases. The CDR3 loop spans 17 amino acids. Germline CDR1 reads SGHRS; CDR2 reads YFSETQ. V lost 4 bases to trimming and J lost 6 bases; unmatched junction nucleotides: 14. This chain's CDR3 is CASSPKTGGIFTDTQYF. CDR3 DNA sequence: TGCGCCAGCAGCCCAAAGACAGGGGGCATTTTCACTGATACGCAGTATTTT.

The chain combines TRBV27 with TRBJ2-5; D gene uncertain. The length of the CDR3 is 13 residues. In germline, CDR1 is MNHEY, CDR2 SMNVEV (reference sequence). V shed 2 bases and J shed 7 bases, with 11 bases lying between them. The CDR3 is CASSLEVDRTQYF. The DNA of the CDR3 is TGTGCCAGCAGTTTAGAGGTAGATCGGACCCAGTACTTC.

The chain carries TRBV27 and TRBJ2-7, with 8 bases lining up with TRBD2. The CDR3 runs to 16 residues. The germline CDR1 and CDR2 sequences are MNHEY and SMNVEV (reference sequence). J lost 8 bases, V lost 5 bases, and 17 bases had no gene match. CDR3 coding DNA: TGTGCCAGCAGTGCGCGGGAGGCAGTACAAAGGAGGAAGCAGTACTTC. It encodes CASSAREAVQRRKQYF.

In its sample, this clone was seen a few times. The CDR3 DNA sequence: TGTGCCAGCAGTGAGGGTCAGGGGCCCACAGATACGCAGTATTTT. Translation: CASSEGQGPTDTQYF. V and J are TRBV2 and TRBJ2-3; tentative D call: TRBD1 (6 bases). V was shortened by 3 bases and J by 2 bases, with 12 bases between the two germline ends. CDR1 SNHLY and CDR2 FYNNEI come from the germline V gene. The CDR3 length is 15 residues. The full variable domain, completed using reference TRBV2 and TRBJ2-3, is EPEVTQTPSHQVTQMGQEVILRCVPISNHLYFYWYRQILGQKVEFLVSFYNNEISEKSEIFDDQFSVERPDGSNFTLKIRSTKLEDSAMYFCASSEGQGPTDTQYFGPGTRLTVL.

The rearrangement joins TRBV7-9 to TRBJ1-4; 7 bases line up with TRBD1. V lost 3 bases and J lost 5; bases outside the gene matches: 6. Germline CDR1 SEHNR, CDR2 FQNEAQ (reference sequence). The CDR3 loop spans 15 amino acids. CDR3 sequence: CASSFQGTENEKLFF. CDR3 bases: TGTGCCAGCAGCTTTCAAGGGACAGAGAATGAAAAACTGTTTTTT.

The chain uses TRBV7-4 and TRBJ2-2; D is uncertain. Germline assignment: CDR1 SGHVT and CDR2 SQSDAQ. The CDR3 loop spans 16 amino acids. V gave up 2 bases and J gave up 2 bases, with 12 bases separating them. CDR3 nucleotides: TGTGCCAGCAGCTTATCTAAGGGATCCAACACCGGGGAGCTGTTTTTT. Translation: CASSLSKGSNTGELFF.

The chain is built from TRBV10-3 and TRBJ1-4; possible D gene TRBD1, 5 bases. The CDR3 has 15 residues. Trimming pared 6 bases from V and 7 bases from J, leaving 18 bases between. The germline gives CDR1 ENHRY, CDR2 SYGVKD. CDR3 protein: CAISEVGQGFEKLFF. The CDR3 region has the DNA TGTGCCATCAGCGAGGTGGGGCAGGGATTTGAAAAACTGTTTTTT.

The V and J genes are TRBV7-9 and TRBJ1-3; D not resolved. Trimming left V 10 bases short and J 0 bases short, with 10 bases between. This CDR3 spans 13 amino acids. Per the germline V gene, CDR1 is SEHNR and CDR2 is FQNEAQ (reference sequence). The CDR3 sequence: CATLPTSGNTIYF. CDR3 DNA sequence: TGTGCCACCCTCCCGACCTCTGGAAACACCATATATTTT.

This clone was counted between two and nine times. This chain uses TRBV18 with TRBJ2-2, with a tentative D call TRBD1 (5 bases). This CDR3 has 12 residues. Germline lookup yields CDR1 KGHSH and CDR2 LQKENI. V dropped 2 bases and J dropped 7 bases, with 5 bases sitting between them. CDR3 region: CASSPTGGELFF. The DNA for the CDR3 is TGTGCCAGCTCACCAACAGGCGGGGAGCTGTTTTTT.